The T cell receptor beta chain described here comes from a study of T cell repertoires in cytomegalovirus infection. Study-wide background: Both CMV infection and a matching HLA type were indicated by public TCR beta signatures.

Notes on the study in general: The study found HLA-C-restricted CMV-specific TCR beta clonotypes dominating the ex vivo response.

Germline loops: CDR1 SEHNR, CDR2 FQNEAQ (reference sequence). This CDR3 spans 19 amino acids. After removal of 6 bases from V and 3 bases from J, the junction contained 17 bases not matched to a gene. TCRdb reprocessed the reads with MiXCR, giving one entry per CDR3 protein. The sample has approximately 180,000 distinct CDR3 sequences, 9.5% seen once; the top ten hold roughly 5.1%. There are many counts of this clonotype. No antigen is known for it. The chain links TRBV7-9 to TRBJ2-1; the match to TRBD2 covers 10 bases. This clonotype was sampled from a human donor in good health (CMV status not recorded). Some clones in this sample may be carry-over from other donors' samples. The specimen was PBMCs. The CDR3 is CASRHYSASGRKGYNEQFF. The CDR3 coding sequence is TGTGCCAGCAGACACTACTCGGCTAGCGGGAGAAAGGGCTACAATGAGCAGTTCTTC.